The following is a T cell receptor (beta chain) sequence with its context. Its specificity is unknown. This specimen belongs to a study of Graves' ophthalmopathy and Graves' hyperthyroidism. Across the whole study: Peripheral blood was collected at initial diagnosis, before any treatment. General study findings and limits: From stable hyperthyroidism, ophthalmopathy was separated by a 13-signature model with just under 90% sensitivity and under 84% specificity. Most thyroid clonotypes with frequency above 0.001 were detected in blood too.

CDR3 length: 13 amino acids. V shed 8 bases and J 3 bases; nucleotides not matched to a gene: 7. Germline V gene sequence: CDR1 SQVTM, CDR2 ANQGSEA. Each diagnosis was determined on the basis of clinical symptoms, serum thyroxine, TRAb, thyroid ultrasound and orbital computed tomography. Amplification of TCR beta CDR3 regions used RNA transcripts. The library came from an HTBI-primed first-round RT-PCR and a second-round multiplex PCR. TCRdb reprocessed the multiplex PCR reads with MiXCR, giving one entry per CDR3 protein. Here the sample spans approximately 700,000 distinct CDR3 sequences, over 40% being singletons.

Sequenced input: peripheral blood. The rearrangement uses TRBV29-1 and TRBJ1-1, with 9 bases that match TRBD1. The source of this sequence is an adult man with Graves' ophthalmopathy. The CDR3 here is CSSGTGWDTEAFF. CDR3 nucleotide sequence: TGCAGCTCCGGGACAGGGTGGGACACTGAAGCTTTCTTT.